This T cell receptor (beta chain) was obtained from a study of shared clonotypes between healthy human individuals. Source study methods: Because ImmunoSEQ provided only junction sequences with no quality scores, the filtering differed. Only in-frame clones appear in the TCRdb table, and some are missing; sequencing was by immunoSEQ multiplex PCR. The DNA was the basis for D and trimming; V, J and clone size are from that table. In the table there are more than 400,000 clones, 70% to 80% of which are singletons. V was pared by 5 bases and J by 2 bases, with 18 bases of the junction left unmatched. The CDR3 runs to 19 residues. CDR1 is MDHEN, CDR2 SYDVKM, per germline. Extraction of genomic DNA in unsorted samples used about 90 million PBMCs.

The chain has TRBV28 and TRBJ2-7; 10 nucleotides match TRBD2. This clonotype was sampled from a woman in her 40s in good health. Some clones in this sample may be carry-over from other donors' samples. The sequencing input was PBMCs. CDR3 residues: CASSPPGQGGTSGTYEQYF. In DNA form, the CDR3 reads TGTGCCAGCAGTCCTCCGGGGCAGGGGGGAACTAGCGGGACCTACGAGCAGTACTTC. The full variable domain, its missing parts supplied by reference TRBV28 and TRBJ2-7, is DVKVTQSSRYLVKRTGEKVFLECVQDMDHENMFWYRQDPGLGLRLIYFSYDVKMKEKGDIPEGYSVSREKKERFSLILESASTNQTSMYLCASSPPGQGGTSGTYEQYFGPGTRLTVT.